This TCR beta chain was observed in a study of T cells in Graves' hyperthyroidism and ophthalmopathy. Amplified regions were TCR beta CDR3 sequences from RNA transcripts. A first-round RT-PCR of the TCR CDR3 used the HTBI primer set. TCRdb redid the calling of the multiplex PCR reads with MiXCR, one entry per CDR3 protein. The sample has 300,000 to 400,000 distinct CDR3 sequences, around 14% seen once. This clonotype was observed many times. The CDR3 has 16 amino acids. V lost 4 bases to trimming and J lost 0 bases, with 13 bases between them. Germline loops: CDR1 SGHVS, CDR2 FQNEAQ. The J gene is TRBJ2-1, the V gene TRBV7-8; no clear D gene. What was sequenced was blood. This TCR was sampled from a woman aged 55-70 years with Graves' hyperthyroidism. CDR3 DNA: TGTGCCAGCAGCTCTAACGGGTTAAGCTCCTACAATGAGCAGTTCTTC. It codes for CASSSNGLSSYNEQFF.